The 6 T cell receptor beta chains reported below all come from one sample, sequenced in a study of beta chain features in type 1 diabetes. Whole-study results and caveats: Patients with Type 1 diabetes showed moderately but significantly shorter TCRB CDR3s in all four CD4+ subsets.

For these TCRs, the target antigens are not known. All of the isolated RNA was reverse transcribed, so expressed TCRB transcripts were sequenced. Profiling relied on immunoSEQ multiplex PCR, and the TCRdb table lists in-frame clones only, not all of them. This table holds some 370,000 clones, roughly a tenth found once. Sequencing was carried out using central memory CD4+ T cells from blood. Receptors originate from a young man with type 1 diabetes.

This clone was seen more than once but under ten times. V usage is TRBV19 and J usage is TRBJ2-6; maybe TRBD1 (5 bases). CDR1 is LNHDA and CDR2 is SQIVND in the germline V gene (reference sequence). With 4 bases removed from V and 4 bases from J, the gap between germline ends came to 11 bases. There are 15 residues in the CDR3. The DNA of the CDR3 is TGTGCCAGTAGTACAAGACAGAGCGGGGCCAACGTCCTGACTTTC. It is translated as CASSTRQSGANVLTF. The complete variable domain, with remaining parts taken from reference TRBV19 and TRBJ2-6, reads DGGITQSPKYLFRKEGQNVTLSCEQNLNHDAMYWYRQDPGQGLRLIYYSQIVNDFQKGDIAEGYSVSREKKESFPLTVTSAQKNPTAFYLCASSTRQSGANVLTFGAGSRLTVL.

This clone came up a few times. V gene TRBV4-2 combines with J gene TRBJ1-4; TRBD1 aligns across 7 bases. CDR1 LGHNA and CDR2 YNFKEQ come from the germline V gene. There are 16 residues in the CDR3. With 0 bases clipped from V and 5 bases from J, the junction kept 6 bases outside the gene matches. The CDR3 DNA reads TGTGCCAGCAGCCAAGAAAGGAACAGGGGAAATGAAAAACTGTTTTTT. The encoded protein is CASSQERNRGNEKLFF.

The rearrangement joins TRBV11-2 to TRBJ2-5, with TRBD2 matching 11 bases. This CDR3 has 16 amino acids. Germline-derived CDR1 and CDR2 are SGHAT and FQNNGV. Germline trimming cut 5 bases from V and 4 bases from J; bases unmatched to any gene: 9. CDR3 residues: CASSLQLAGVGETQYF. The CDR3 coding sequence is TGTGCCAGCAGCCTCCAACTAGCGGGAGTCGGAGAGACCCAGTACTTC.

In this sample, this clone turned up a few times. The V call is TRBV7-9, the J call TRBJ2-3; D not resolved. CDR1 and CDR2 from the germline V gene are SEHNR and FQNEAQ (reference sequence). Trimming pared 5 bases from V and 5 bases from J, leaving 8 bases between. The CDR3 sequence is 12 residues long. For the CDR3, the DNA is TGTGCCAGCAGCCAGCCCCTAGATACGCAGTATTTT. Translated, it gives CASSQPLDTQYF.

This clone appeared a few times. The V and J genes are TRBV7-9 and TRBJ1-3; possible D gene TRBD1, 5 bases. V was clipped by 5 bases and J by 8 bases, with 16 bases between them. The germline CDR1 and CDR2 sequences are SEHNR and FQNEAQ (reference sequence). The CDR3 spans 14 residues. The CDR3 DNA is TGTGCCAGCAGCCTTCGGACACGGAAGGACACCATATATTTT. It codes for CASSLRTRKDTIYF.

This clone appeared a few times. This chain joins TRBV7-2 and TRBJ2-2; no clear D gene. The V gene's germline CDR1 is SGHTA and CDR2 FQGNSA. This CDR3 is built from 13 residues. The V end lost 4 bases, the J end lost 5 bases, and 8 bases lay between the germline ends. CDR3 sequence: CASSSFETGELFF. CDR3 DNA: TGTGCCAGCAGCTCCTTCGAGACCGGGGAGCTGTTTTTT.